These 2 T cell receptor beta chains were sequenced from one sample in a study of T cell repertoires in cytomegalovirus infection. TCRdb re-called the reads with MiXCR, one entry per CDR3 protein. The data contain hundreds of thousands of distinct CDR3 sequences, approximately 34% of them seen just once; the ten biggest clones take up around 2.8%. Sequenced sample: PBMCs. These receptors originate from a human donor in good health (CMV status not recorded). Some clones in this sample may be carry-over from other donors' samples.

This clonotype was seen more than once but under ten times. The J gene is TRBJ2-3, the V gene TRBV11-2; 8 nucleotides agree with TRBD2. From germline, CDR1 is SGHAT and CDR2 FQNNGV. The CDR3 runs 17 residues. With V trimmed by 1 base and J by 1 base, 7 bases remained unmatched. The CDR3 DNA sequence: TGTGCCAGCAGCTTAGTAGGGACTAGACTTGGCACAGATACGCAGTATTTT. Translating gives CASSLVGTRLGTDTQYF.

Comment on this clonotype: One end of the junction fails to match germline, which may point to a read error. The V gene is TRBV28, the J gene TRBJ1-1; 7 bases are a match to TRBD1. Germline CDR1 reads MDHEN; CDR2 reads SYDVKM. This CDR3 has 15 residues. CDR3 loop: CASSCLLGGGTEALF. DNA for the CDR3: TGTGCCAGCAGTTGCCTCCTTGGAGGGGGCACTGAAGCTTTATTT.